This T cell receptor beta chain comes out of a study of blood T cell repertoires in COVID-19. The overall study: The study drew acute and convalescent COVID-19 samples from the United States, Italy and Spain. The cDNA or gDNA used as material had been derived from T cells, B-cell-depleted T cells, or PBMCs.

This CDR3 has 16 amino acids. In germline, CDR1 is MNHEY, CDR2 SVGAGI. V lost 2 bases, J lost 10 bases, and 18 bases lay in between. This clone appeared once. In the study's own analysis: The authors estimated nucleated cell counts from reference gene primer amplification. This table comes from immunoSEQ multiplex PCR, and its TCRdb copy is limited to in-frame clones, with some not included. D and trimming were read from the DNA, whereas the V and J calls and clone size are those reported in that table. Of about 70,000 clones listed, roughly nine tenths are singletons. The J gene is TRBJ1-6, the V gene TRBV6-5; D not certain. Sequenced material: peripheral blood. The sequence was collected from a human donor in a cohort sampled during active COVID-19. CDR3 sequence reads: CASSYPRTGIGSPLHF. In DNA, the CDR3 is TGTGCCAGCAGTTACCCCCGAACGGGGATCGGGTCACCCCTCCACTTT.